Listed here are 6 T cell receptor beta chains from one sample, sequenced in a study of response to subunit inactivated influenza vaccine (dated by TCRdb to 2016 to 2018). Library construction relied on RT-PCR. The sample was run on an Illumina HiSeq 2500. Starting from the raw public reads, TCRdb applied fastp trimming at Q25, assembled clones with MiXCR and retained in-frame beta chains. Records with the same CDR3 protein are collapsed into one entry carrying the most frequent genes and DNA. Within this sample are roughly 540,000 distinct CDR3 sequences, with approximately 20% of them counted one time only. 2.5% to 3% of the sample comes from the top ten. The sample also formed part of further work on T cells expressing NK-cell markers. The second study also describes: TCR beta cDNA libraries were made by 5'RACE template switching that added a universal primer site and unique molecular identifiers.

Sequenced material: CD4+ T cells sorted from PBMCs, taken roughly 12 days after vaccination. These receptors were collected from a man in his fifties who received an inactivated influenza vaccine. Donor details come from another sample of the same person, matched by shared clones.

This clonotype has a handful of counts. The CDR3 DNA reads as TGCGCCAGCAGCATAAATAGCGGGAGGGCGTTCAATGAGCAGTTCTTC. Translation: CASSINSGRAFNEQFF. This chain connects TRBV5-1 to TRBJ2-1, with TRBD2 matching over 11 bases. Germline CDR1 reads SGHRS; CDR2 reads YFSETQ. This CDR3 is built from 16 residues. The ends lost 4 bases at V and 6 bases at J; junction bases unmatched: 9.

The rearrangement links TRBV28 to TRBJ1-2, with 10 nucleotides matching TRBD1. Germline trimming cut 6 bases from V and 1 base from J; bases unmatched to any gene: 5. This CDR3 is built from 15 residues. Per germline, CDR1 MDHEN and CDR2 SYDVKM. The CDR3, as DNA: TGTGCCAGCAGCCGGACAGGGGGAAGTAACTATGGCTACACCTTC. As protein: CASSRTGGSNYGYTF.

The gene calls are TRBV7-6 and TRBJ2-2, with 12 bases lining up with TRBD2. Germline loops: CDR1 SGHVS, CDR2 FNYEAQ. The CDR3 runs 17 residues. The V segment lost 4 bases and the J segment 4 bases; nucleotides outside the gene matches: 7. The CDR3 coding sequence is TGTGCCAGCAGCTCCCGGACTAGCGGGGAACCCACCGGGGAGCTGTTTTTT. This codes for CASSSRTSGEPTGELFF.

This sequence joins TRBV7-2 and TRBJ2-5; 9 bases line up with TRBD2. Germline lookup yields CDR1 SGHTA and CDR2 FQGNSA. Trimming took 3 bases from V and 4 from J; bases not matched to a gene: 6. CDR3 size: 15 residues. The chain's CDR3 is CASSFSGGGGETQYF. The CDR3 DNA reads TGTGCCAGCAGCTTTAGCGGGGGCGGAGGAGAGACCCAGTACTTC.

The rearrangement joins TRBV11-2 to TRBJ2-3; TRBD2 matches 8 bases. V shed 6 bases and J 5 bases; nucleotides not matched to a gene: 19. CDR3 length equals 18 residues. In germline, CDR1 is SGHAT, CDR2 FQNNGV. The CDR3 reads CASRLDERGPALGDTQYF. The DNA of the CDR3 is TGTGCCAGCAGATTGGATGAGCGGGGGCCGGCTTTAGGAGATACGCAGTATTTT.

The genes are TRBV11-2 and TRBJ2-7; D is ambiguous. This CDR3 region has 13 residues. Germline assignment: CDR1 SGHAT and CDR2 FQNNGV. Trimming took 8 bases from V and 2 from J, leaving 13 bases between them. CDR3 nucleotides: TGTGCCAGCGGCCACAACGGGCCCTACGAGCAGTACTTC. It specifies CASGHNGPYEQYF.